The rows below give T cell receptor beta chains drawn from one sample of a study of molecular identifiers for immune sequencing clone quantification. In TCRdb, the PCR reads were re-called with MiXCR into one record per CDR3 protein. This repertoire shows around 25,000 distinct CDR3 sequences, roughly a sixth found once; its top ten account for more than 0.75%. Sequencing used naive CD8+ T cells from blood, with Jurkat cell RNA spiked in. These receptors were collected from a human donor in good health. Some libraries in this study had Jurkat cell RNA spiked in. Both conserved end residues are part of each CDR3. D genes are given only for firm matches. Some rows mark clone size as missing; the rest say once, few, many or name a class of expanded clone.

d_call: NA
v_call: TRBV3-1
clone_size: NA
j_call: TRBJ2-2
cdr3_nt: TGTGCCAGCAGCCAAGAGTTTCTCGCGAACACCGGGGAGCTGTTTTTT
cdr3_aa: CASSQEFLANTGELFF

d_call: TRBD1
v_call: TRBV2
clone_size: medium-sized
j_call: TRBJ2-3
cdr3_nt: TGTGCCAGCAGTGAACCAGAGGACAGGGGGCAGTCAGATACGCAGTATTTT
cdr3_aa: CASSEPEDRGQSDTQYF

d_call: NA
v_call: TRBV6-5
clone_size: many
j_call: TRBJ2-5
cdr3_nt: TGTGCCAGCAGTTACTCGACAGGTCCGGGGACCCAGTACTTC
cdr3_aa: CASSYSTGPGTQYF

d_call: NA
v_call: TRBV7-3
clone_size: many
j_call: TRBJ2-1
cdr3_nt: TGTGCCAGCAGCTTAACTCCCGTTGACAACAATGAGCAGTTCTTC
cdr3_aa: CASSLTPVDNNEQFF

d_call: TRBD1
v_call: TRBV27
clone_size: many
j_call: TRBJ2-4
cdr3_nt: TGTGCCAGCAGTTTCACCGGGACAGACTGGAGCATTCAGTACTTC
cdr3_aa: CASSFTGTDWSIQYF

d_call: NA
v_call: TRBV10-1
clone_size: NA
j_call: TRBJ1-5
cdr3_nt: TGCGCCAACTCCGGGACGGTGGGTCAGCCCCAGCGTTTT
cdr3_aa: CANSGTVGQPQRF

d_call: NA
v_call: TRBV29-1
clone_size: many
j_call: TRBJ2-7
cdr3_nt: TGCAGCGTTGAAGACCGGGTCCCCAACGAGCAGTACTTC
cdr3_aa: CSVEDRVPNEQYF

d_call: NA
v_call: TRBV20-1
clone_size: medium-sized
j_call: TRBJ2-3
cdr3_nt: TGCAGTGCTCCCGTGAGGGGATACGGCACAGATACGCAGTATTTT
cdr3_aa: CSAPVRGYGTDTQYF

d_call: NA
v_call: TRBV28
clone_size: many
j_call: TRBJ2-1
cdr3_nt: TGTGCCAGCAGTCCCCACCCCAGGAGCTCCTACAATGAGCAGTTCTTC
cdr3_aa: CASSPHPRSSYNEQFF

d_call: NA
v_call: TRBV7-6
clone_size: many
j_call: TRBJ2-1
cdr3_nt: TGTGCCAGCAGCTCTACGGGTCTACGGCACAATGAGCAGTTCTTC
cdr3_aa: CASSSTGLRHNEQFF

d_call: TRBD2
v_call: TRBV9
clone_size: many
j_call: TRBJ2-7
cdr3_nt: TGTGCCAGCAGCGTAGGAGTCGGGAGGCAACCCTACGAGCAGTACTTC
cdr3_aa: CASSVGVGRQPYEQYF

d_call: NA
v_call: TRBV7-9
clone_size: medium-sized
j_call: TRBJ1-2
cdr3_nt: TGTGCCAGCAGCTATCCTTCCGATCGCTATGGCTACACCTTC
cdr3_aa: CASSYPSDRYGYTF

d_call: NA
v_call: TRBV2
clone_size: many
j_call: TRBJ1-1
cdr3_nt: TGTGCCAGCAGTGAAAGCCTCGGGGGGTTCACGGACACTGAAGCTTTCTTT
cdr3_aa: CASSESLGGFTDTEAFF

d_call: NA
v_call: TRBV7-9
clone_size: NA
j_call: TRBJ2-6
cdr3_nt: TGTGCCGGCAGCTTAGAGGAAGCTGGGGCCAACGTCCTGACCTTC
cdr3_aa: CAGSLEEAGANVLTF

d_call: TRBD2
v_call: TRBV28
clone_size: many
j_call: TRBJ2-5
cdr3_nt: TGTGCCAGCAGCACAGGACTAGCGGGAGACATCGAGACCCAGTACTTC
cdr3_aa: CASSTGLAGDIETQYF

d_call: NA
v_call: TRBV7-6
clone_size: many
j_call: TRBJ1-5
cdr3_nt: TGTGCCAGCAGCCCAGGGCATTCTAGCAATCAGCCCCAGCATTTT
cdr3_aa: CASSPGHSSNQPQHF

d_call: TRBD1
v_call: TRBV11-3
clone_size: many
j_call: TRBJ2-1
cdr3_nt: TGTGCCAGCAGCCCCGGACAGGTGAGCTCCTACAATGAGCAGTTCTTC
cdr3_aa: CASSPGQVSSYNEQFF

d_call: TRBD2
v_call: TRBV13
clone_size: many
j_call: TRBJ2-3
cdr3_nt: TGTGCCAGCAGCCCTAGCGGGAGTGGGCCAGATACGCAGTATTTT
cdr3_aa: CASSPSGSGPDTQYF

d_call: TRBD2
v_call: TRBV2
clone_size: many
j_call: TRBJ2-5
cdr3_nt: TGTGCCAGCAGTGAAGCGCGGGAGCAAGAGACCCAGTACTTC
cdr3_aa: CASSEAREQETQYF

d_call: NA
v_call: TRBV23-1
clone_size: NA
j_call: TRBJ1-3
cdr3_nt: TGCGCCAGCAGTCCGAAACCGGGACGGGGGGTCGCTGGAAGCACCATATATTTT
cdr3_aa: CASSPKPGRGVAGSTIYF

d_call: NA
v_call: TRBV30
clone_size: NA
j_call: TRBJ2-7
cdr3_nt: TGTGCCTGGAGTGTAGGAGAGTCCTACGAGCAGTACTTC
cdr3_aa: CAWSVGESYEQYF

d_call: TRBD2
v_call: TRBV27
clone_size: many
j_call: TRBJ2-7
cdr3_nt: TGTGCCAGCTCCCCGGGACTAGCGGGAGTAGGAGAGCAGTACTTC
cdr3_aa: CASSPGLAGVGEQYF

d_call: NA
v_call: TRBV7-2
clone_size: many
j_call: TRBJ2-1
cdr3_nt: TGTGCCAGCAGCTTAGTGGGGGCCTTGAACTCCTACAATGAGCAGTTCTTC
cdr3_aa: CASSLVGALNSYNEQFF

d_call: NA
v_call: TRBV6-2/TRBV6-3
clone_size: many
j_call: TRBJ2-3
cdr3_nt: TGTGCCACCACCCCCCTCCAGTGGTGGGACACCGACTCAAGTAGCAATCAGCCCCAGTATTTT
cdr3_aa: CATTPLQWWDTDSSSNQPQYF

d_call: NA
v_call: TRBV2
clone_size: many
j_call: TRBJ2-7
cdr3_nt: TGTGCCAGCACCGGAAGGAAGCGTGGCTACGAGCAGTACTTC
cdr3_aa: CASTGRKRGYEQYF

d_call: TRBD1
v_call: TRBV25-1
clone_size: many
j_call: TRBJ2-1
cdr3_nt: TGTGCCAGCAGTGAATGGGGGGACAGGGGGTACAATGAGCAGTTCTTC
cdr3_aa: CASSEWGDRGYNEQFF

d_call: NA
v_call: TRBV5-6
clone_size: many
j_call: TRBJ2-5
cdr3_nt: TGTGCCAGCAGCCGGACGCTCTGGGGCGGCAGTACCCAGTACTTC
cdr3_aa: CASSRTLWGGSTQYF

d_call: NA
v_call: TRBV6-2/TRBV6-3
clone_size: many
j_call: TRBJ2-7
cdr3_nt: TGTGCCAGCACCTCCGGAAGGGTAAGCTCCTACGAGCAGTACTTC
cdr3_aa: CASTSGRVSSYEQYF

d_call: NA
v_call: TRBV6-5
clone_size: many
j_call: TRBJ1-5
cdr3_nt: TGTGCCAGCAGTTACGAGGGCTCAAGCCAGCCCCAGCATTTT
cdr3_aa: CASSYEGSSQPQHF

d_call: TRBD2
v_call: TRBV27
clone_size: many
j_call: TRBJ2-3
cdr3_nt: TGTGCCAGCAGTGAGGGACTAGCGGGAGCAGATACGCAGTATTTT
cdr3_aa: CASSEGLAGADTQYF

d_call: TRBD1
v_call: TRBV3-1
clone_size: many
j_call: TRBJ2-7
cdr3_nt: TGTGCCAGCAGCCCCAGGGACAGCCCCTACGAGCAGTACTTC
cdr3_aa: CASSPRDSPYEQYF

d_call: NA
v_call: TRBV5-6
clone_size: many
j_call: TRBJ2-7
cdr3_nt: TGTGCCAGCAGCTTGGCTCGGGGGCCGGACGAGCAGTACTTC
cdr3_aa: CASSLARGPDEQYF

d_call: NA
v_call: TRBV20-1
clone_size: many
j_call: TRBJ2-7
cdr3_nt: TGCAGTGCTGGCGAGGGGAACTCCTACGAGCAGTACTTC
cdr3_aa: CSAGEGNSYEQYF

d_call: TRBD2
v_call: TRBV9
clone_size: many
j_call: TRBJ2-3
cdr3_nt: TGTGCCAGCAGCGGCGGACTAGCGGGGGTTTTCCTCACAGATACGCAGTATTTT
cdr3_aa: CASSGGLAGVFLTDTQYF

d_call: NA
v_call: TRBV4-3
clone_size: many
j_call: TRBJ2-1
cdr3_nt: TGCGCCAGCAGCCAAGAGATAGAATGGGAGCAGTTCTTC
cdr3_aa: CASSQEIEWEQFF

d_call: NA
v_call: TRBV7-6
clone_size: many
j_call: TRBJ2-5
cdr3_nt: TGTGCCAGCAGCTTCCTTGCCCAAGAGACCCAGTACTTC
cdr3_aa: CASSFLAQETQYF

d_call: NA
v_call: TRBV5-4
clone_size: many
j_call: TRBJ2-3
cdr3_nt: TGTGCCAGCAGCTTGTTCGAGCCAGATACGCAGTATTTT
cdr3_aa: CASSLFEPDTQYF